Each of the 13 T cell receptor beta chains below was sequenced from the same sample in a study of OX40 agonist ivuxolimab in advanced cancers. Generated by immunoSEQ multiplex PCR, the TCRdb table keeps only in-frame clones and is missing some. The table has 55,000 to 70,000 clones, 70% to 90% seen once. Sequenced material: CD4+ or CD8+ T cells sorted from blood, taken in a trial of the OX40 agonist ivuxolimab. These receptors were collected from an adult with an advanced solid tumor such as melanoma, head and neck, liver or kidney cancer.

The V gene is TRBV5-6, the J gene TRBJ1-6; D call uncertain. The V end was cut by 0 bases, the J end by 1 base, with 11 bases between. The CDR3 consists of 17 residues. Per the germline V gene, CDR1 is SGHDT and CDR2 is YYEEEE. The CDR3 coding sequence is TGTGCCAGCAGCTTGGGCAATCCTGGGTCCTATAATTCACCCCTCCACTTT. Amino acids: CASSLGNPGSYNSPLHF.

The rearrangement links TRBV9 to TRBJ2-3; D remains unclear. CDR1 and CDR2 from the germline V gene are SGDLS and YYNGEE. The ends were cut back, 0 bases at V and 0 bases at J, with 8 bases in the middle. The CDR3 is 15 amino acids. This CDR3 is CASSVGSQSTDTQYF. The CDR3 coding sequence is TGTGCCAGCAGCGTAGGTTCACAAAGCACAGATACGCAGTATTTT. The full variable domain, its missing parts supplied by reference TRBV9 and TRBJ2-3, is DSGVTQTPKHLITATGQRVTLRCSPRSGDLSVYWYQQSLDQGLQFLIQYYNGEERAKGNILERFSAQQFPDLHSELNLSSLELGDSALYFCASSVGSQSTDTQYFGPGTRLTVL.

This chain links TRBV19 with TRBJ1-1, with 12 bases that match TRBD1. The CDR3 contains 13 residues. Germline-derived CDR1 and CDR2 are LNHDA and SQIVND (reference sequence). V lost 5 bases, J lost 11 bases, and 6 bases stayed unmatched. The CDR3 loop reads CASSVGTGGAAFF. In DNA, the CDR3 is TGTGCCAGTAGTGTGGGGACAGGGGGCGCGGCTTTCTTT. Drawing the rest from reference TRBV19 and TRBJ1-1, the complete variable domain is DGGITQSPKYLFRKEGQNVTLSCEQNLNHDAMYWYRQDPGQGLRLIYYSQIVNDFQKGDIAEGYSVSREKKESFPLTVTSAQKNPTAFYLCASSVGTGGAAFFGQGTRLTVV.

The chain employs TRBV7-9 and TRBJ1-1; no reliable D call. The CDR3 is made up of 11 amino acids. V was clipped by 1 base and J by 8 bases, with 5 bases between them. Germline V gene lookup returns CDR1 SEHNR and CDR2 FQNEAQ (reference sequence). This CDR3 reads CASSLGVEAFF. CDR3 in DNA: TGTGCCAGCAGCTTAGGGGTAGAAGCTTTCTTT.

This clone was recorded once. The chain recombines TRBV2 with TRBJ1-5, with a tentative D call TRBD1 (5 bases). V dropped 1 base and J dropped 1 base, with 8 bases sitting between them. Germline assignment: CDR1 SNHLY and CDR2 FYNNEI. The CDR3 is 15 amino acids. Here the CDR3 reads CASSEGSGSNQPQHF. The CDR3 DNA is TGTGCCAGCAGTGAAGGGTCAGGGAGCAATCAGCCCCAGCATTTT.

This chain joins TRBV4-2 and TRBJ1-2, with 7 bases identical to TRBD1. Germline trimming cut 4 bases from V and 0 bases from J; bases unmatched to any gene: 5. Looked up from germline, CDR1 is LGHNA and CDR2 is YNFKEQ. The CDR3 contains 15 residues. Here the CDR3 DNA reads TGTGCCAGCAGCCCTAAGACAGGGTCTAACTATGGCTACACCTTC. Amino acids: CASSPKTGSNYGYTF.

This clone has only one observation. J is TRBJ1-2 and V is TRBV19; maybe TRBD1 (6 bases). This CDR3 is 18 amino acids long. Germline V gives CDR1 LNHDA, CDR2 SQIVND (reference sequence). V dropped 0 bases and J dropped 2 bases, with 19 bases sitting between them. CDR3 amino acids: CASSIDLAPGRGNYGYTF. The CDR3 nucleotides are TGTGCCAGTAGTATAGATCTCGCGCCCGGGAGGGGGAACTATGGCTACACCTTC.

This clone has only a few counts. The chain recombines TRBV6-6 with TRBJ1-3; 9 bases line up with TRBD1. Unmatched junction bases numbered 8, after V lost 7 bases and J lost 4 bases. This CDR3 has 15 residues. Germline loops: CDR1 MNHNY, CDR2 SVGAGI (reference sequence). This CDR3 is CASNPGQGLGNTIYF. The CDR3 DNA reads as TGTGCCAGCAATCCGGGACAGGGACTAGGAAACACCATATATTTT.

This chain connects TRBV10-2 to TRBJ2-1; no reliable D call. CDR3 length: 15 residues. Germline V gene sequence: CDR1 WSHSY, CDR2 SAAADI. Trimming removed 0 bases at V and 10 bases at J, with 16 bases between. The CDR3 loop reads CASSESGTTMPEQFF. DNA of the CDR3: TGCGCCAGCAGTGAGTCGGGCACCACAATGCCAGAGCAGTTCTTC.

The chain carries TRBV2 and TRBJ2-5, with D possibly matching TRBD1 (5 bases). The V end lost 3 bases, the J end lost 3 bases, and 8 bases lay between the germline ends. Germline CDR1 and CDR2: SNHLY and FYNNEI. The CDR3 sequence is 13 residues long. CDR3 bases: TGTGCCAGCAGTGAGCCCAGGGAAGAGACCCAGTACTTC. This codes for CASSEPREETQYF.

The rearrangement links TRBV20-1 to TRBJ2-5; D gene ambiguous. Trimming removed 6 bases at V and 3 bases at J, with 8 bases between. Germline lookup yields CDR1 DFQATT and CDR2 SNEGSKA (reference sequence). The CDR3 has 11 amino acids. This CDR3 is CSAIREETQYF. DNA for the CDR3: TGCAGTGCCATTAGGGAAGAGACCCAGTACTTC.

The rearrangement joins TRBV19 to TRBJ2-5, with D possibly TRBD2 on 6 matching bases. This CDR3 has 14 amino acids. V lost 1 base and J lost 4, with 10 bases in between. Per germline, CDR1 LNHDA and CDR2 SQIVND (reference sequence). The DNA of the CDR3 is TGTGCCAGTAGTATAGGGAGGCGGGGAGAGACCCAGTACTTC. Protein sequence: CASSIGRRGETQYF.

This chain connects TRBV5-6 to TRBJ1-5; no clear D gene. Trimming removed 3 bases from V and 4 bases from J, with 8 bases in between. The CDR3 extends over 13 amino acids. Germline V gene data show CDR1 as SGHDT and CDR2 as YYEEEE. CDR3 region: CASSSSLNQPQHF. Written as DNA, the CDR3 is TGTGCCAGCAGCTCAAGCTTGAATCAGCCCCAGCATTTT.